Here is one TCR beta chain with its context. A much larger clone sits a single nucleotide away, making a read error possible. These data come from a study of T and B cells in COVID-19 patients. BIOMED2 TRB-A/B primer pools were used in multiplex TRB PCR. TCRdb fed the multiplex PCR reads into MiXCR, producing one record per CDR3 protein. The table lists 5,500 to 8,000 distinct CDR3 sequences, around 30% of them singletons. CDR1 is LNHDA, CDR2 SQIVND, per germline (reference sequence). The CDR3 is 13 amino acids. Each TRB amplification used about 220-500 ng of genomic DNA from blood. The sample comprised blood. The rearrangement joins TRBV19 to TRBJ2-1; a weak D match, TRBD1 (6 bases). The TCR comes from a human donor who had recovered from COVID-19. CDR3 DNA sequence: TGTGCCAGTAGTTCGGACAGCTACAATAAGCAGTTCTTC. Translating gives CASSSDSYNKQFF.